These 21 T cell receptor beta chains share one sample of origin, sequenced in a study of identifying expanded T cells in peripheral blood (dated 2019 in TCRdb). Libraries were made using the immunoSEQ multiplex PCR assay. TCRdb retrieved this table from immuneACCESS and kept in-frame rearrangements only. Not all clones are present; in checked studies, unresolved V genes account for under half, and no reason is known for the remainder. A total of more than 90,000 clones appear in this sample, approximately 88% of them only once. The top ten constitute about a sixth of the sample. Sequenced: blood. The receptors were gathered from a person aged 18-70 years in good health.

V is TRBV28 and J is TRBJ2-1; D might be TRBD1 or TRBD2, each matching 7 bases. CDR3 length: 16 residues. Trimming took off 6 bases at V and 8 bases at J, with 23 bases between the two ends. CDR1 and CDR2 (germline): MDHEN, SYDVKM. The CDR3 here is CASSDILRGGQDEQFF. CDR3 coding DNA: TGTGCCAGCAGCGACATCCTCAGGGGGGGGCAGGATGAGCAGTTCTTC.

The CDR3 nucleotides are TGCGCCAGCAGCCAAAACGGTCGGGGGAGAGGAGAGACCCAGTACTTC. Protein sequence: CASSQNGRGRGETQYF. This chain connects TRBV4-1 to TRBJ2-5, with D possibly matching TRBD2 (6 bases). This CDR3 is 16 amino acids long. Trimming stripped 2 bases from V and 4 bases from J, with 17 bases between. The germline V gene has CDR1 MGHRA and CDR2 YSYEKL.

This clone was observed a handful of times. CDR3 protein: CSADQDGELFF. CDR3 nucleotides: TGCAGTGCTGACCAGGACGGGGAGCTGTTTTTT. The J gene is TRBJ2-2, the V gene TRBV20-1; D unclear. Trimming removed 5 bases from V and 7 bases from J, with 8 bases in between. This CDR3 is 11 amino acids long. Germline CDR1 is DFQATT and CDR2 is SNEGSKA (reference sequence).

The chain employs TRBV15 and TRBJ2-1; D is ambiguous. The ends were cut back, 3 bases at V and 4 bases at J, with 19 bases in the middle. CDR3 length equals 17 residues. Germline-derived CDR1 and CDR2 are LNHNV and YYDKDF (reference sequence). The CDR3 DNA follows: TGTGCCACCAGCAGTCGGCTCCCGGACCTACGGTACAATGAGCAGTTCTTC. This codes for CATSSRLPDLRYNEQFF.

The chain links TRBV2 to TRBJ1-5, with 8 positions matching TRBD1. This CDR3 has 15 residues. Per the germline V gene, CDR1 is SNHLY and CDR2 is FYNNEI. V shed 1 base and J 7 bases; nucleotides not matched to a gene: 6. The CDR3 DNA reads as TGTGCCAGCAGTGAAGACCGGACAGGGACCCAGCCCCAGCATTTT. Translated, it gives CASSEDRTGTQPQHF.

Of note for this clone: At the DNA level, this CDR3 is encoded by other sequences in the same sample as well. This chain links TRBV11-2 with TRBJ2-7; D is unresolved. Germline lookup yields CDR1 SGHAT and CDR2 FQNNGV. This CDR3 is built from 13 residues. V dropped 6 bases and J dropped 4 bases, with 13 bases sitting between them. This CDR3 is CASSPTGNYEQYF. CDR3 coding DNA: TGTGCCAGCAGTCCTACTGGGAATTACGAGCAGTACTTC.

The V gene is TRBV20-1, the J gene TRBJ1-1, with 9 bases aligning to TRBD1. The CDR3 sequence is 11 residues long. Germline CDR1 DFQATT, CDR2 SNEGSKA (reference sequence). V lost 6 bases and J lost 7; bases outside the gene matches: 3. CDR3: CSARDRVEAFF. Here the CDR3 DNA reads TGCAGTGCCAGGGACAGGGTTGAAGCTTTCTTT.

V and J are TRBV29-1 and TRBJ2-5, with D unresolved. The CDR3 length is 13 residues. Trimming shortened V by 4 bases and J by 4 bases, and 13 bases separated the two germline ends. CDR1 is SQVTM and CDR2 is ANQGSEA in the germline V gene. The CDR3 coding sequence is TGCAGCGTTGTGGTTCGGGTAGGAGAGACCCAGTACTTC. Translated: CSVVVRVGETQYF.

The chain links TRBV19 to TRBJ2-2; no reliable D call. This CDR3 has 17 residues. Germline V lookup: CDR1 LNHDA, CDR2 SQIVND (reference sequence). With 3 bases removed from V and 2 bases from J, the gap between germline ends came to 16 bases. CDR3 in amino acids: CASSIPLGTRNTGELFF. CDR3 DNA sequence: TGTGCCAGTAGTATCCCCCTTGGTACTCGAAACACCGGGGAGCTGTTTTTT. The variable domain in full, completed from reference TRBV19 and TRBJ2-2, reads DGGITQSPKYLFRKEGQNVTLSCEQNLNHDAMYWYRQDPGQGLRLIYYSQIVNDFQKGDIAEGYSVSREKKESFPLTVTSAQKNPTAFYLCASSIPLGTRNTGELFFGEGSRLTVL.

This clone was observed a single time. The CDR3 coding sequence is TGTGCCAGCAGCTCGTTAAAAACAGGGGGCCCCCAGCATTTT. Translation: CASSSLKTGGPQHF. The J gene is TRBJ1-5, the V gene TRBV7-9; TRBD1 matches at 9 bases. CDR1 and CDR2 from the germline V gene are SEHNR and FQNEAQ (reference sequence). J was trimmed by 10 bases and V by 4 bases; bases with no gene match: 8. This CDR3 has 14 residues.

This sequence joins TRBV29-1 and TRBJ1-5; D is unclear. Germline CDR1 and CDR2: SQVTM and ANQGSEA. This CDR3 has 13 amino acids. Trimming removed 4 bases at V and 0 bases at J, with 7 bases between. CDR3 amino acids: CSVARDSNQPQHF. The CDR3, as DNA: TGCAGCGTTGCACGGGATAGCAATCAGCCCCAGCATTTT.

This rearrangement joins TRBV27 to TRBJ2-3; a weak D match, TRBD2 (6 bases). From germline, CDR1 is MNHEY and CDR2 SMNVEV (reference sequence). This CDR3 has 17 amino acids. The germline V and J ends were trimmed by 6 bases and 0 bases, with 19 bases remaining between them. The CDR3 sequence: CASRQSLRGSSTDTQYF. The CDR3 coding sequence is TGTGCCAGCAGGCAATCCCTACGGGGGTCTAGCACAGATACGCAGTATTTT.

The chain is built from TRBV28 and TRBJ1-5; the D gene is possibly TRBD1 (6 bases). This CDR3 has 18 residues. V dropped 6 bases and J dropped 0 bases, with 21 bases sitting between them. The germline V gene encodes CDR1 MDHEN and CDR2 SYDVKM. CDR3 in amino acids: CASSPLPGRGHSNQPQHF. CDR3 DNA sequence: TGTGCCAGCAGCCCTCTCCCGGGCAGGGGACATAGCAATCAGCCCCAGCATTTT. The entire variable domain, with the rest obtained from reference TRBV28 and TRBJ1-5, is as follows: DVKVTQSSRYLVKRTGEKVFLECVQDMDHENMFWYRQDPGLGLRLIYFSYDVKMKEKGDIPEGYSVSREKKERFSLILESASTNQTSMYLCASSPLPGRGHSNQPQHFGDGTRLSIL.

The sample holds one count of this clone. The chain uses TRBV6-5 and TRBJ2-1; possible D gene TRBD2, 6 bases. The CDR3 is made up of 14 amino acids. V gave up 7 bases and J gave up 6 bases, with 16 bases separating them. The V gene's germline CDR1 is MNHEY and CDR2 SVGAGI. CDR3 bases: TGTGCCAGCAAGATGCGGGGCTCCGTCAATGAGCAGTTCTTC. This sequence encodes CASKMRGSVNEQFF.

This clone was observed a single time. The V call is TRBV5-6, the J call TRBJ1-1; TRBD1 is a possible D gene (6 bases). V was cut by 2 bases and J by 0 bases, with 17 bases left in between. This CDR3 contains 17 residues. Looked up from germline, CDR1 is SGHDT and CDR2 is YYEEEE. CDR3 in DNA: TGTGCCAGCAGCTTTAGTGGTTCCGGACAGATGAACACTGAAGCTTTCTTT. It translates to CASSFSGSGQMNTEAFF.

As DNA, the CDR3 is TGTGCCAGCAGTGACAGGACAGTGAGAGAAAAACTGTTTTTT. This codes for CASSDRTVREKLFF. The J gene is TRBJ1-4, the V gene TRBV2; D possibly corresponds to TRBD1 (6 bases). This CDR3 comprises 14 residues. With 3 bases removed from V and 8 bases from J, the gap between germline ends came to 13 bases. Germline V CDR1 and CDR2: SNHLY, FYNNEI. Full variable domain (missing parts from reference TRBV2 and TRBJ1-4): EPEVTQTPSHQVTQMGQEVILRCVPISNHLYFYWYRQILGQKVEFLVSFYNNEISEKSEIFDDQFSVERPDGSNFTLKIRSTKLEDSAMYFCASSDRTVREKLFFGSGTQLSVL.

This rearrangement joins TRBV7-9 to TRBJ1-6, with D unclear. Germline CDR1 is SEHNR and CDR2 is FQNEAQ (reference sequence). This CDR3 contains 14 residues. With 3 bases removed from V and 9 bases from J, the gap between germline ends came to 12 bases. CDR3 amino acids: CASSLGVPGSPLHF. The CDR3 nucleotides are TGTGCCAGCAGCTTGGGCGTTCCGGGTTCACCCCTCCACTTT.

The V and J genes are TRBV5-1 and TRBJ1-2, with D possibly being TRBD1 (5 bases). CDR3 length: 18 residues. Per the germline V gene, CDR1 is SGHRS and CDR2 is YFSETQ. The V gene lost 5 bases and the J gene lost 2 bases, with 25 bases spanning the gap. CDR3: CASSSGRGGSLGNYGYTF. The CDR3 bases are TGCGCCAGCAGTTCGGGGAGGGGAGGGTCCCTTGGCAACTATGGCTACACCTTC.

The chain couples TRBV2 to TRBJ1-1; D uncertain. Germline V lookup: CDR1 SNHLY, CDR2 FYNNEI. CDR3 size: 13 residues. V was cut by 7 bases and J by 1 base, with 10 bases left in between. The CDR3 sequence: CASNTNPNTEAFF. Here the CDR3 DNA reads TGTGCCAGCAACACGAACCCGAACACTGAAGCTTTCTTT.

The chain has TRBV11-2 and TRBJ2-1; D remains ambiguous. V dropped 1 base and J dropped 2 bases, with 9 bases sitting between them. The CDR3 is made up of 15 amino acids. Per germline, CDR1 SGHAT and CDR2 FQNNGV. CDR3 amino acids: CASSLGQITYNEQFF. DNA of the CDR3: TGTGCCAGCAGCTTAGGGCAGATAACCTACAATGAGCAGTTCTTC.

The J gene is TRBJ2-1, the V gene TRBV7-6; 7 bases are shared with TRBD2. Germline-derived CDR1 and CDR2 are SGHVS and FNYEAQ. The CDR3 consists of 17 residues. Unmatched junction bases numbered 13, after V lost 0 bases and J lost 8 bases. The CDR3 DNA is TGTGCCAGCAGCTTAGCCCTAGCGGTGAACTATCGCCATGAGCAGTTCTTC. It encodes CASSLALAVNYRHEQFF. Using reference TRBV7-6 and TRBJ2-1 for the parts outside the CDR3, the full variable domain is GAGVSQSPRYKVTKRGQDVALRCDPISGHVSLYWYRQALGQGPEFLTYFNYEAQQDKSGLPNDRFSAERPEGSISTLTIQRTEQRDSAMYRCASSLALAVNYRHEQFFGPGTRLTVL.